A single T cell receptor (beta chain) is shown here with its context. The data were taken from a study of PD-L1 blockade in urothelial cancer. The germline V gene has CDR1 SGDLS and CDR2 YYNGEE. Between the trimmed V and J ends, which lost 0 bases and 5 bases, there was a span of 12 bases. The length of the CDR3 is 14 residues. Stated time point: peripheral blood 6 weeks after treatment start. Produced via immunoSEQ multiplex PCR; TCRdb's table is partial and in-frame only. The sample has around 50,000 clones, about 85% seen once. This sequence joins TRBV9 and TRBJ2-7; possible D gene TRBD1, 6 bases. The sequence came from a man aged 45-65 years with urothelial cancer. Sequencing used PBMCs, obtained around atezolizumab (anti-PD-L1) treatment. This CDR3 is CASSVGKGVDEQYF. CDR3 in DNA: TGTGCCAGCAGCGTAGGGAAGGGGGTCGACGAGCAGTACTTC.